This T cell receptor beta chain was captured in a study of molecular identifiers for immune sequencing clone quantification. This clonotype was found many times. The target antigen is unknown. Sorted cell numbers of roughly 20,000 to 1,000,000, with 10%, 30% or 50% RNA, served as input for naive CD8 libraries. CDR1 is MNHNY and CDR2 is SVGAGI in the germline V gene (reference sequence). V was cut by 6 bases and J by 4 bases, with 20 bases left in between. The CDR3 is 16 amino acids. TCRdb re-analysed the PCR reads in MiXCR, keeping a single row per CDR3 protein. Of about 640,000 distinct CDR3 sequences detected, 15% to 20% appear once; the ten largest clones hold 0.7% to 1%. General study findings and limits: Identical TCR molecules can share a barcode, and this sharing could underestimate highly expanded clone sizes. Over 99% of effector molecules, yet under 1% of naive-cell molecules, were held by clones above 20 RNA copies.

Material for sequencing was naive CD8+ T cells from blood, with Jurkat cell RNA spiked in. Subset defined: FACS-sorted CD8+CD4-CCR7+CD45RA+ naive T cells. The V and J genes are TRBV6-6 and TRBJ2-3; perhaps TRBD2 as D (7 bases). The sequence was obtained from a human donor in good health. Some libraries in this study had Jurkat cell RNA spiked in. CDR3 region: CASRDPWGGEADTQYF. CDR3 DNA: TGTGCCAGCAGAGACCCCTGGGGGGGCGAGGCAGATACGCAGTATTTT.